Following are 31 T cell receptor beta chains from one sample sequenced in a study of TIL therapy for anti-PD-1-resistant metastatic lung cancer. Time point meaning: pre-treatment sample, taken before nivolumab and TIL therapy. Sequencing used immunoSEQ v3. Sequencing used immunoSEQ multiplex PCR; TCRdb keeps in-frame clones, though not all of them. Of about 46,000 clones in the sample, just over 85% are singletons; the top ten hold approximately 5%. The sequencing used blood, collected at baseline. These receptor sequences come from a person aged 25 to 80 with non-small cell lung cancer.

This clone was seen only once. DNA of the CDR3: TGTGCCTGGAGTTGGTTAGAGGGCATTCAGTACTTC. The encoded protein is CAWSWLEGIQYF. The rearrangement links TRBV30 to TRBJ2-4, with a weak D call TRBD2 (5 bases). The CDR3 totals 12 residues. The V and J ends lost 2 bases and 9 bases respectively, with 11 bases between them. Germline V gene data show CDR1 as GTSNPN and CDR2 as SVGIG (reference sequence).

The CDR3 reads CASSVASQETQYF. As DNA, the CDR3 is TGTGCCAGCAGCGTAGCCAGTCAAGAGACCCAGTACTTC. This chain joins TRBV9 and TRBJ2-5, with D hard to call. This CDR3 has 13 residues. The germline V gene has CDR1 SGDLS and CDR2 YYNGEE. Trimming removed 0 bases at V and 2 bases at J, with 5 bases between.

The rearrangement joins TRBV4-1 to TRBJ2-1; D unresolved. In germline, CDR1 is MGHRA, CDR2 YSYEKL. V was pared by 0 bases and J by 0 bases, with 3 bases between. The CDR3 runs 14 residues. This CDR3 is CASSQESSYNEQFF. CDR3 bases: TGCGCCAGCAGCCAAGAAAGCTCCTACAATGAGCAGTTCTTC.

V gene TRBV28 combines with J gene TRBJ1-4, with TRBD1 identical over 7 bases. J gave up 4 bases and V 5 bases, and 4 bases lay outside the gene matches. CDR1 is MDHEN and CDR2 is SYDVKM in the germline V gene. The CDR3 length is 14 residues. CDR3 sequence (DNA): TGTGCCAGCAGTCCGACAGGGTTTAATGAAAAACTGTTTTTT. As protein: CASSPTGFNEKLFF.

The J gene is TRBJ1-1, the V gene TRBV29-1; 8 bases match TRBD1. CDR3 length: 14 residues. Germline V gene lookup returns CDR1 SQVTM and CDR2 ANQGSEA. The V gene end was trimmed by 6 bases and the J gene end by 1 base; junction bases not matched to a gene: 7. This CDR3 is CSVQGTGKNTEAFF. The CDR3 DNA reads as TGCAGCGTACAAGGGACAGGCAAGAACACTGAAGCTTTCTTT.

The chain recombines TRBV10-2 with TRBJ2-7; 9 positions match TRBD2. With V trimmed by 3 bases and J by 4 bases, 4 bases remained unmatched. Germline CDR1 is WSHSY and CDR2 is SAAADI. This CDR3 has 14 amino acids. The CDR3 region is CASSDLTSGYEQYF. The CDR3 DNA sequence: TGCGCCAGCAGTGATCTGACTAGCGGTTACGAGCAGTACTTC.

This CDR3 reads CASSSRTSGASTGELFF. CDR3 bases: TGTGCCAGCAGCTCCAGGACTAGCGGGGCTTCCACCGGGGAGCTGTTTTTT. This chain joins TRBV7-2 and TRBJ2-2, with 12 bases identical to TRBD2. V was pared by 4 bases and J by 4 bases, with 7 bases of the junction left unmatched. This CDR3 comprises 17 residues. Germline lookup yields CDR1 SGHTA and CDR2 FQGNSA.

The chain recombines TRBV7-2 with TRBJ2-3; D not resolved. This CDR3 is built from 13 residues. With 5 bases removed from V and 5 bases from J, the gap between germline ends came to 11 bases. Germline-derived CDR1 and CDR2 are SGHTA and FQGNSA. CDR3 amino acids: CASSASPKDTQYF. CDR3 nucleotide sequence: TGTGCCAGCAGCGCCTCCCCAAAAGATACGCAGTATTTT.

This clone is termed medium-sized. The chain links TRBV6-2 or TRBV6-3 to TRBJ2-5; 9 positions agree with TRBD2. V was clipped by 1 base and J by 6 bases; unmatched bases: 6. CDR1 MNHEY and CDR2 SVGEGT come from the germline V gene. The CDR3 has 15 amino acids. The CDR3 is CASSYLAGGYKTQYF. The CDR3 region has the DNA TGTGCCAGCAGTTACTTGGCGGGGGGGTACAAGACCCAGTACTTC.

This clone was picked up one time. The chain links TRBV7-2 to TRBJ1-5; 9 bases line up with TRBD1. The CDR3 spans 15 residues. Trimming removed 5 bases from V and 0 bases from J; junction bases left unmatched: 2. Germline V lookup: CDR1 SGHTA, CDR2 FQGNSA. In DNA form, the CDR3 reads TGTGCCAGCAGCGGGACAGGGTATAGCAATCAGCCCCAGCATTTT. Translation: CASSGTGYSNQPQHF.

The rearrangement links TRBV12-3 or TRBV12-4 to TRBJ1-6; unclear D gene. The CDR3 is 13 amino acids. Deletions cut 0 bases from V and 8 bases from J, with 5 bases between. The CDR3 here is CASSLARDSPLHF. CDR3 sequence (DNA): TGTGCCAGCAGTTTAGCGCGGGATTCACCCCTCCACTTT.

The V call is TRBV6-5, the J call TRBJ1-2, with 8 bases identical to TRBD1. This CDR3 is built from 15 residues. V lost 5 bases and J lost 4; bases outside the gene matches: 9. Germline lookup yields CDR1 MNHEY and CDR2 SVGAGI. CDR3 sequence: CASSPQGQALYGYTF. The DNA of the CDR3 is TGTGCCAGCAGTCCCCAGGGACAGGCTCTCTATGGCTACACCTTC.

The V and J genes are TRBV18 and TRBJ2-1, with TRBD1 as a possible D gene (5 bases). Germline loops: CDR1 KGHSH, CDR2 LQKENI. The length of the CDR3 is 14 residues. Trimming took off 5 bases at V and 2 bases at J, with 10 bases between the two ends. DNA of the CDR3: TGTGCCAGCTCAGCAGGGCCCGCCTACAATGAGCAGTTCTTC. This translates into CASSAGPAYNEQFF.

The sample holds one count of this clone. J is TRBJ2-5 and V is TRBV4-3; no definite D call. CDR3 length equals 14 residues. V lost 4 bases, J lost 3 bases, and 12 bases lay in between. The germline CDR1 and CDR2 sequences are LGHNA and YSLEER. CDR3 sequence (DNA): TGCGCCAGCAGCCCCCGACTGCGGAAAGAGACCCAGTACTTC. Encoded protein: CASSPRLRKETQYF.

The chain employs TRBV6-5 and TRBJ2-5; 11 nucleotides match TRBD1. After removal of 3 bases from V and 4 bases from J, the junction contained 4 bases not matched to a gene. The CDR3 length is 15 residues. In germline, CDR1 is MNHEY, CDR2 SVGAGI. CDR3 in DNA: TGTGCCAGCAGTTATTACGGGACAGGGGGAGAGACCCAGTACTTC. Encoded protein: CASSYYGTGGETQYF.

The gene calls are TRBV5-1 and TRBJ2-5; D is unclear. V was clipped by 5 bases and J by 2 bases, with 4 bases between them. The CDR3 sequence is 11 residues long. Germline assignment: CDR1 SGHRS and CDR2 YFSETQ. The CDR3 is CASRQQETQYF. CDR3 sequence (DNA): TGCGCCAGCAGACAACAAGAGACCCAGTACTTC.

The CDR3 is CASSPTGIEQFF. The CDR3 nucleotides are TGTGCCAGCAGCCCGACAGGTATTGAGCAGTTCTTC. This rearrangement joins TRBV3-1 (or the pseudogene TRBV3-2) to TRBJ2-1, with a possible D match to TRBD1 (6 bases). CDR1 is LGHDT and CDR2 is YNNKEL in the germline V gene (reference sequence). The CDR3 consists of 12 residues. The V end lost 4 bases, the J end lost 9 bases, and 10 bases lay between the germline ends.

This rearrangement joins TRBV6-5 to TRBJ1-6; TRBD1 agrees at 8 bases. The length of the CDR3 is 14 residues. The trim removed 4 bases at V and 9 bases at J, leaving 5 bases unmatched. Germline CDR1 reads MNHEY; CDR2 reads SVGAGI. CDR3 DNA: TGTGCCAGCAGTTCGGACAGGGTATCTTCACCCCTCCACTTT. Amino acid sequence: CASSSDRVSSPLHF.

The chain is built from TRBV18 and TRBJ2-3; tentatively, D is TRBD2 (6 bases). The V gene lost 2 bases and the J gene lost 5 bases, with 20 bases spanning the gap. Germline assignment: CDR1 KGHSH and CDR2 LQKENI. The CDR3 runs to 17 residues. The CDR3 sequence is CASSPFFGGEAEDTQYF. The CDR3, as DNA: TGTGCCAGCTCACCATTCTTTGGCGGGGAGGCGGAAGATACGCAGTATTTT.

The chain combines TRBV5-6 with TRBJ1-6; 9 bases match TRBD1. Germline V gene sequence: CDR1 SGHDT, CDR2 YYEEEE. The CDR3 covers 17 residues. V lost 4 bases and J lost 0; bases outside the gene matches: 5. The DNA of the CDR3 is TGTGCCAGCAGCGGGGGACAGGGCAGCTCCTATAATTCACCCCTCCACTTT. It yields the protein CASSGGQGSSYNSPLHF.

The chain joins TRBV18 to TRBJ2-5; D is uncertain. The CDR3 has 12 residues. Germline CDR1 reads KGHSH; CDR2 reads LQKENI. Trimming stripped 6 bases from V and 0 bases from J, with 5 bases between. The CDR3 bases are TGTGCCAGCTCGGGGTACCAAGAGACCCAGTACTTC. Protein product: CASSGYQETQYF.

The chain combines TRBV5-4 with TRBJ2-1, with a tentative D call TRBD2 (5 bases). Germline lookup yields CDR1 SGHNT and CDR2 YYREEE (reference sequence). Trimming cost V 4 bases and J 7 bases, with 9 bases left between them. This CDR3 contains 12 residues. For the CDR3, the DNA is TGTGCCAGCAGCAGAGGGTTAAATGAGCAGTTCTTC. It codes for CASSRGLNEQFF. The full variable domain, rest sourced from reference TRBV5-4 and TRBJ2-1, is ETGVTQSPTHLIKTRGQQVTLRCSSQSGHNTVSWYQQALGQGPQFIFQYYREEENGRGNFPPRFSGLQFPNYSSELNVNALELDDSALYLCASSRGLNEQFFGPGTRLTVL.

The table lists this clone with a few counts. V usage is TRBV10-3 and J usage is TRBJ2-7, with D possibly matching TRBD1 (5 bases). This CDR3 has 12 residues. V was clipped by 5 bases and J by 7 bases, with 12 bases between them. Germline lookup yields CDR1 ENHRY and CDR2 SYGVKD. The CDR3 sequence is CAISQGSREQYF. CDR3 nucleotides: TGTGCCATCAGTCAGGGTTCTCGGGAGCAGTACTTC.

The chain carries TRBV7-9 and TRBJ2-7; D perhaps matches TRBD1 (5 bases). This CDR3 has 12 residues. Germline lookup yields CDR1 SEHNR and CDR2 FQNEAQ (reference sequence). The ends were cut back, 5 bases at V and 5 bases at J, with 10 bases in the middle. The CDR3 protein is CASSETGDEQYF. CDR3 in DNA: TGTGCCAGCAGCGAAACAGGCGACGAGCAGTACTTC.

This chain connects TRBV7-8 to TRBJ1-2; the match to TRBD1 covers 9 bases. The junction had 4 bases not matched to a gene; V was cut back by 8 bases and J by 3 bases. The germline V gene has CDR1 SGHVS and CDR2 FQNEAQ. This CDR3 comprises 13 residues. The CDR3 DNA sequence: TGTGCCAGCGGCTGGGACAGGGACTATGGCTACACCTTC. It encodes CASGWDRDYGYTF.

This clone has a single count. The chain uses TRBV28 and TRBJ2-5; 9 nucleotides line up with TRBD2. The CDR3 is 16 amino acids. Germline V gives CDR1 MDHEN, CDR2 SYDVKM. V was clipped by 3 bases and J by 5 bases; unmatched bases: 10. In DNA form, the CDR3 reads TGTGCCAGCAGTTTCGGGCTAGCGGGGCTCAGTGAGACCCAGTACTTC. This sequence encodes CASSFGLAGLSETQYF.

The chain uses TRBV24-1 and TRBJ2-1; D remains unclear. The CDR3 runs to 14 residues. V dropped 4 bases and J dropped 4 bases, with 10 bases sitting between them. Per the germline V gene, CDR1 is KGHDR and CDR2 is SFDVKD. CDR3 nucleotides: TGTGCCACCAGTGAGGGGAAGGTTTACAATGAGCAGTTCTTC. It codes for CATSEGKVYNEQFF.

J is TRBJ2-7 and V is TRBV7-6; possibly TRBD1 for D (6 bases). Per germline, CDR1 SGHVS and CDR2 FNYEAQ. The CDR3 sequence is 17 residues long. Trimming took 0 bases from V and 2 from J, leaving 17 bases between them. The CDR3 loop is CASSLAVDRGYTYEQYF. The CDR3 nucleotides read TGTGCCAGCAGCTTAGCCGTGGACAGAGGGTACACCTACGAGCAGTACTTC.

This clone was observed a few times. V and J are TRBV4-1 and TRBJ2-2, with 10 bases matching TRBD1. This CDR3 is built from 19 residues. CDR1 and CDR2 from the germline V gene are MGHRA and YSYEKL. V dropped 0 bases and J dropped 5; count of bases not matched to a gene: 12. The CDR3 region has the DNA TGCGCCAGCAGCCAAGATGAGTACCCCGGGACAGGGGAGACCGGGGAGCTGTTTTTT. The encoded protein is CASSQDEYPGTGETGELFF.

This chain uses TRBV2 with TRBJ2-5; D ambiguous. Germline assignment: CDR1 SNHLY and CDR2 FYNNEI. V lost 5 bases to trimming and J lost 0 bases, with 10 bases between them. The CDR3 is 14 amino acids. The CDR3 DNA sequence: TGTGCCAGCAGTCTTACCCCGTACCAAGAGACCCAGTACTTC. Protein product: CASSLTPYQETQYF.

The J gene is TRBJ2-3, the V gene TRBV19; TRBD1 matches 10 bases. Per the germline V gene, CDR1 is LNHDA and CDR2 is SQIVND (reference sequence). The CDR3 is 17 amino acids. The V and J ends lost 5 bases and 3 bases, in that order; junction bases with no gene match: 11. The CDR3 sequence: CASSRGSTGGRTDTQYF. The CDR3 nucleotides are TGTGCCAGTAGTCGGGGATCGACAGGGGGCAGGACAGATACGCAGTATTTT.